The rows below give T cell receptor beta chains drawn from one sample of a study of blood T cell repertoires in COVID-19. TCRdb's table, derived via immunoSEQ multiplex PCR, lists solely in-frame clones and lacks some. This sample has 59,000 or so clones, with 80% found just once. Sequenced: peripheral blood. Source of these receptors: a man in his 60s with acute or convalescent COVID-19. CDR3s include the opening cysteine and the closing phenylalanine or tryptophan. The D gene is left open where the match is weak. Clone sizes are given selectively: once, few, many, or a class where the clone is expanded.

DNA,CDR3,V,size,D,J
TGTGCCAGCAGCCCGGGCGGGCTAGCGGGGGGGCCCGGCACAGATACGCAGTATTTT,CASSPGGLAGGPGTDTQYF,TRBV6-2/TRBV6-3,once,TRBD2,TRBJ2-3
TGTGCCAGCAGTTTCCTCACTAACAGGGGTATGAACACTGAAGCTTTCTTT,CASSFLTNRGMNTEAFF,TRBV27,.,TRBD1,TRBJ1-1
TGCAGCGCATACACAGATACGCAGTATTTT,CSAYTDTQYF,TRBV29-1,.,.,TRBJ2-3
TGTGCCAGCAGCTCCCGACAGACTGAGCAGTTCTTC,CASSSRQTEQFF,TRBV13,.,.,TRBJ2-1
TGTGCCAGCAGCTTAGGGGCGGGAGGCATTAATCAGCCCCAGCATTTT,CASSLGAGGINQPQHF,TRBV11-1,once,.,TRBJ1-5
TGTGCCAGCAGCCTGGGGGACAGACCTAACACTGAAGCTTTCTTT,CASSLGDRPNTEAFF,TRBV7-2,.,TRBD1,TRBJ1-1
TGCGCCAGCAGCTTACAGGGGGGCAATGAGCAGTTCTTC,CASSLQGGNEQFF,TRBV5-1,.,TRBD1,TRBJ2-1
TGTGCCAGCAGTTTCCAGCGGGGGGGCACAGATACGCAGTATTTT,CASSFQRGGTDTQYF,TRBV27,.,TRBD2,TRBJ2-3
TGCAGTGCTAGCGGCACAGATACGCAGTATTTT,CSASGTDTQYF,TRBV20-1,.,.,TRBJ2-3
TGCGCCAGCCTAAGTAGACAGGGGGGGGAAAAACTGTTTTTT,CASLSRQGGEKLFF,TRBV4-1,.,TRBD1,TRBJ1-4
TGTGCCAGTACTACCCGACAGGCAAAGGGGAACACTGAAGCTTTCTTT,CASTTRQAKGNTEAFF,TRBV19,once,.,TRBJ1-1
TGTGCCTGGACCCTATCGGGGGGGAGGGTATCACCCCTCCACTTT,CAWTLSGGRVSPLHF,TRBV30,.,.,TRBJ1-6
TGTGCCAGCAGCCAAGCCAGAGCGGGGGGGACCTATGAGCAGTTCTTC,CASSQARAGGTYEQFF,TRBV4-2,.,TRBD2,TRBJ2-1
TGTGCCAGCAGGGAAGGAGGCGAAAACATTCAGTACTTC,CASREGGENIQYF,TRBV6-1,.,.,TRBJ2-4
TGTGCCAGCAGCTTGGATCAGGGGGGAACCTGGGCCAACGTCCTGACTTTC,CASSLDQGGTWANVLTF,TRBV5-8,.,.,TRBJ2-6
TGTGCCAGCAGCTTAGCCGAGGCCAGCAATCAGCCCCAGCATTTT,CASSLAEASNQPQHF,TRBV7-8,many,.,TRBJ1-5
TGTGCCAGCAGTTTTTCCCCAGGGGGACCTGAAGCTTTCTTT,CASSFSPGGPEAFF,TRBV6-5,.,TRBD1,TRBJ1-1
TGTGCCAGCAGTTTATCGACAGGGGTGGATCAGCCCCAGCATTTT,CASSLSTGVDQPQHF,TRBV28,few,TRBD1,TRBJ1-5
TGTGCCAGCAGCGTAGCCAGGGAGAACACCGGGGAGCTGTTTTTT,CASSVARENTGELFF,TRBV9,once,.,TRBJ2-2
TGTGCCAGCAGTTTGGAGGGGTGGACTGAAGCTTTCTTT,CASSLEGWTEAFF,TRBV12-3/TRBV12-4,.,.,TRBJ1-1
TGTGCCAGCAGCCTCATGGGCAGGACAGATACGCAGTATTTT,CASSLMGRTDTQYF,TRBV14,.,.,TRBJ2-3
TGTGCCACCAGTGTGGGGGGTGAGCAGTTCTTC,CATSVGGEQFF,TRBV24-1,.,.,TRBJ2-1
TGTGCCTGGAGTGTACAATTGGGGGGATCAGATACGCAGTATTTT,CAWSVQLGGSDTQYF,TRBV30,.,.,TRBJ2-3
TGCGCCAGCAGCTTGGGACAGAGTCGTTCAGAGACCCAGTACTTC,CASSLGQSRSETQYF,TRBV5-1,.,.,TRBJ2-5
TGTGCCAGCAGCTCATATCAGGGTCACAGCGAGCAGTACTTC,CASSSYQGHSEQYF,TRBV5-8,.,.,TRBJ2-7
TGTGCCAGCAGCACAGGGGGCTCGGTCTACGAGCAGTACTTC,CASSTGGSVYEQYF,TRBV9,.,TRBD1,TRBJ2-7
TGTGCCAGCAGTTACGCGGGTGGGGAGACCCAGTACTTC,CASSYAGGETQYF,TRBV6-5,once,.,TRBJ2-5
TGTGCCAGTAGTATCGGGACTGGGCAGGGGAACACTGAAGCTTTCTTT,CASSIGTGQGNTEAFF,TRBV19,.,.,TRBJ1-1
TGTGCCAGCAGCCCTGGGACAGAAAATAATTCACCCCTCCACTTT,CASSPGTENNSPLHF,TRBV14,.,TRBD1,TRBJ1-6